This TCR beta chain is drawn from a study of CD8+ T cells in alopecia areata. As for the study in general: Percent of scalp involved defined treated patients' severity scores. General study results and limits: Expanded CD8+ clones among the top 100, and scalp clonality, were significantly decreased by tofacitinib. During tofacitinib treatment, many expanded lesional clones remained in scalp and blood.

The ends were cut back, 3 bases at V and 8 bases at J, with 19 bases in the middle. The germline CDR1 and CDR2 sequences are MNHEY and SMNVEV (reference sequence). The CDR3 has 15 amino acids. Extracted RNA was reverse transcribed, and the resulting cDNA served as sequencing template. Clones were sequenced by immunoSEQ multiplex PCR, and TCRdb holds only the in-frame ones, with some missing. The sample lists some 180,000 clones, about 53% occurring once. Note on this clone: The antigen remains unidentified.

Stated treatment: oral pan-JAK inhibitor, 5-10 mg twice daily. The researchers isolated CD4+ and CD8+ T cells from PBMCs by sorting. The receptor was isolated from a human donor with alopecia areata. The V gene is TRBV27, the J gene TRBJ1-2, with unresolved D. The sequenced sample was CD8+ T cells sorted from blood, obtained at week 24, from a patient treated with tofacitinib. CDR3 amino acids: CASSLGSTLHMGYTF. The CDR3 DNA is TGTGCCAGCAGTTTGGGTTCCACCCTTCACATGGGCTACACCTTC.